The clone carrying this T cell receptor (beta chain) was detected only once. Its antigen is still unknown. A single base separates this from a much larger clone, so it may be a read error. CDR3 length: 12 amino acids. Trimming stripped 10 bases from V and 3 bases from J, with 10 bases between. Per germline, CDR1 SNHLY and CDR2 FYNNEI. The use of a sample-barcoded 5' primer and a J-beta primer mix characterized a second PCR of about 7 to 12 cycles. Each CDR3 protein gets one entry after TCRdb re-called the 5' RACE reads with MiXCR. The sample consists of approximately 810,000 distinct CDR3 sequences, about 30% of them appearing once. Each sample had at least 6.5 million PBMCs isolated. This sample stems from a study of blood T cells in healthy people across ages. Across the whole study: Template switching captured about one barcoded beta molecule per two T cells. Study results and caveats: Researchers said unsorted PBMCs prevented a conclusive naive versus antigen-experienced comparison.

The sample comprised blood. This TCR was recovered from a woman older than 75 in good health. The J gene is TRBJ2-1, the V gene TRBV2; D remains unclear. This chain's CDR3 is CANSIGYNEQFF. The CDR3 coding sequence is TGTGCCAACAGCATAGGCTACAATGAGCAGTTCTTC.